Listed below are T cell receptor beta chains from one sample, sequenced in a study of shared clonotypes between healthy human individuals. Produced via immunoSEQ multiplex PCR; TCRdb's table is partial and in-frame only. The repertoire has approximately 700,000 clones, roughly 72% of them found once; the top ten carry around 2%. The specimen sequenced was memory CD4+ T cells sorted from blood. The receptor source for this set is a woman aged 30 to 39 in good health. Each CDR3 is given with its conserved first and last residue. D genes are given only for firm matches. Rows may omit the clone size; those that give it use once, few, many or a size class.

d_call	j_call	v_call	clone_size	cdr3_nt	cdr3_aa
.	TRBJ1-2	TRBV28	few	TGTGCCAGCAGTAAACTCGACGGTTCTAACTATGGCTACACCTTC	CASSKLDGSNYGYTF
TRBD2	TRBJ2-2	TRBV5-1	once	TGCGCCAGCAGCTTGAGGGCGATAATAGCGGGAATGAACACCGGGGAGCTGTTTTTT	CASSLRAIIAGMNTGELFF
TRBD1	TRBJ2-7	TRBV19	.	TGTGCCAGTAGTAGGCATGATGACAGGGGCTACGAGCAGTACTTC	CASSRHDDRGYEQYF
.	TRBJ1-5	TRBV6-6	.	TGTGCCAGCAGTAGGGCGGGAAGTCAGCCCCAGCATTTT	CASSRAGSQPQHF
TRBD1	TRBJ2-5	TRBV6-6	.	TGTGCCAGCAGTCTCACCCCCAGGACAGGGGGTGGGACCCAGTACTTC	CASSLTPRTGGGTQYF
TRBD2	TRBJ2-5	TRBV28	.	TGTGCCAGCAGTCCAGCGGGAGTGCAAGAGACCCAGTACTTC	CASSPAGVQETQYF
TRBD1	TRBJ1-1	TRBV5-1	.	TGCGCCAGCAGCTTCGGGACAGGGTACACTGAAGCTTTCTTT	CASSFGTGYTEAFF
TRBD1	TRBJ1-4	TRBV5-4	once	TGTGCCAGCAGCCGGGGACAGCGCGGAAAACTGTTTTTT	CASSRGQRGKLFF
TRBD2	TRBJ2-4	TRBV28	.	TGTGCCAGCAGGCCTAGCGGGATCCTTAATATTCAGTACTTC	CASRPSGILNIQYF
.	TRBJ2-3	TRBV29-1	.	TGCAGCGTTGAGTTTGTAACAGAGAGCACAGATACGCAGTATTTT	CSVEFVTESTDTQYF
TRBD2	TRBJ2-7	TRBV13	.	TGTGCCAGCAGAGCGACTGCGGCGGGAGGTACCTACGAGCAGTACTTC	CASRATAAGGTYEQYF
TRBD2	TRBJ2-5	TRBV4-1	.	TGCGCCAGCAGCCAAGACACTAGCGTAGCAAGAGTGGCCCAGTACTTC	CASSQDTSVARVAQYF
TRBD1	TRBJ1-2	TRBV9	few	TGTGCCAGCAGTTTATCCGGGACAGGGAGTAACTATGGCTACACCTTC	CASSLSGTGSNYGYTF
.	TRBJ2-7	TRBV5-1	.	TGCGCCAGCAGCTCCCTACGCGGGCTGGACGAGCAGTACTTC	CASSSLRGLDEQYF
.	TRBJ1-1	TRBV5-8	.	TGTGCCAGCAGCCTGGGGACGGGGAACACTGAAGCTTTCTTT	CASSLGTGNTEAFF
.	TRBJ1-5	TRBV5-1	.	TGCGCCAGCGAAAATAGCAATCAGCCCCAGCATTTT	CASENSNQPQHF
.	TRBJ1-2	TRBV6-1	.	TGTGCCAGCAGCGCCGGCCGGCCTGGGGTCTATGGCTACACCTTC	CASSAGRPGVYGYTF
.	TRBJ1-4	TRBV6-1	.	TGTGCCAGCGGAACAGGGATGAATGAAAAACTGTTTTTT	CASGTGMNEKLFF
.	TRBJ2-7	TRBV6-1	.	TGTGCCAGCAGTGAAGCGATTCGGGGGGCGGCCTACGAGCAGTACTTC	CASSEAIRGAAYEQYF
TRBD2	TRBJ2-1	TRBV11-2	few	TGTGCCAGCAGCTTAGGTCTAGCGGAGTACAATGAGCAGTTCTTC	CASSLGLAEYNEQFF
.	TRBJ1-3	TRBV7-2	.	TGTGCCAGCAGCCCTCAGGGCCGCACCATATATTTT	CASSPQGRTIYF
TRBD2	TRBJ2-7	TRBV7-2	.	TGTGCCAGCAGCCCCTTAGCGGGAGGGAATATGTACGAGCAGTACTTC	CASSPLAGGNMYEQYF
.	TRBJ1-3	TRBV6-5	.	TGTGCCAGCAGTTTCCGGGACGCCGGAAACACCATATATTTT	CASSFRDAGNTIYF
TRBD2	TRBJ2-3	TRBV5-1	.	TGCGCCAGCAGACCAACAGCGGGGATCACAGATACGCAGTATTTT	CASRPTAGITDTQYF
.	TRBJ1-4	TRBV11-2	.	TGTGCCAGCAGCCTCGTCGGAAGGGCTCTGTTTTTT	CASSLVGRALFF
TRBD1	TRBJ1-1	TRBV5-4	.	TGTGCCAGCAGCTCAAATCGACAGGGGTTCACTGAAGCTTTCTTT	CASSSNRQGFTEAFF
.	TRBJ2-6	TRBV2	.	TGTGCCAGCAGTGGCTCTCTCGGGTCTGGGGCCAACGTCCTGACTTTC	CASSGSLGSGANVLTF
.	TRBJ2-5	TRBV18	.	TGTGCCAGCTCACGCGCAAGGATAGAGACCCAGTACTTC	CASSRARIETQYF
TRBD1	TRBJ1-2	TRBV5-8	.	TGTGCCAGCAGCTCACTCGACAGGGCTGGCTACACCTTC	CASSSLDRAGYTF
TRBD2	TRBJ2-5	TRBV27	.	TGTGCCAGCAGTTGGGGCTTCGAGGAAGCGGGAAATGTAGAGACCCAGTACTTC	CASSWGFEEAGNVETQYF
TRBD2	TRBJ2-1	TRBV7-2	few	TGTGCCAGCAGCTTCCTAGCGGGAGAATTCAATGAGCAGTTCTTC	CASSFLAGEFNEQFF
.	TRBJ2-1	TRBV10-3	.	TGTGCCATCAGCGAGGTCGGGACTAATGAGCAGTTCTTC	CAISEVGTNEQFF